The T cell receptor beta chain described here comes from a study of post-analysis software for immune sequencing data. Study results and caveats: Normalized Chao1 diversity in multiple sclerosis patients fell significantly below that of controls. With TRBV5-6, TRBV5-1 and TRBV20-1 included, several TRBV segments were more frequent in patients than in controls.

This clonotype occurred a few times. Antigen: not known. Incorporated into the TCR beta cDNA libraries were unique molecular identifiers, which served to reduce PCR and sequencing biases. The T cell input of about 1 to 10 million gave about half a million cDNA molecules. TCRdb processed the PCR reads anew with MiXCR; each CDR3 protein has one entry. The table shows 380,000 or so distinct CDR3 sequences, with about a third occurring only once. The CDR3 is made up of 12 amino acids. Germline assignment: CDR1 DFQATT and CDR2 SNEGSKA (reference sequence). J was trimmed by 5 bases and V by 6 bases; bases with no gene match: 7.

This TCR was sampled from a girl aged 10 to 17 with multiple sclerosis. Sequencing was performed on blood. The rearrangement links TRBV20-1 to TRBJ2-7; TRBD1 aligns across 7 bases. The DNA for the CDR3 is TGCAGTGCAGACGGGACAGATAACGAGCAGTACTTC. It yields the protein CSADGTDNEQYF.